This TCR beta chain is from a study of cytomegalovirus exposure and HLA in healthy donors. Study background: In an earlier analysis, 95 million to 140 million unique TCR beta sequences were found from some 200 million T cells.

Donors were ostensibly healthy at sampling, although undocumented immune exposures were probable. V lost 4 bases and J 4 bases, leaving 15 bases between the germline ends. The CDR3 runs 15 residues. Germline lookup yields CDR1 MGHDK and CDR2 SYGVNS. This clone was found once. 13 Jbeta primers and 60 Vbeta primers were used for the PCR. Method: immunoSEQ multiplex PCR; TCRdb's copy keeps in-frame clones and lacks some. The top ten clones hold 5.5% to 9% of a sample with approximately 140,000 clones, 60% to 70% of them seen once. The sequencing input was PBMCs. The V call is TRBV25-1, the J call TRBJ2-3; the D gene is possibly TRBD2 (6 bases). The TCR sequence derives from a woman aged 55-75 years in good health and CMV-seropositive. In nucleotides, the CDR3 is TGTGCCAGCAGTGCACACGGGAGTAGTGCAGATACGCAGTATTTT. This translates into CASSAHGSSADTQYF.